The 27 T cell receptor beta chains below all came from one sample that was sequenced in a study of cytomegalovirus exposure and HLA in healthy donors. Both 60 Vbeta primers and 13 Jbeta primers went into the PCR. Sequencing was performed with immunoSEQ multiplex PCR; in TCRdb, only in-frame clones are kept and a portion is missing. The sample contains roughly 90,000 clones, approximately 84% of which appear only once. The sample consisted of PBMCs. All receptors come from a man aged 18 to 35 in good health and CMV-seronegative.

The CDR3 reads CASRTSLNQPQHF. CDR3 DNA: TGTGCCAGCAGAACGAGCCTCAATCAGCCCCAGCATTTT. The V and J genes are TRBV6-5 and TRBJ1-5; D gene unclear. The V end lost 6 bases, the J end lost 3 bases, and 9 bases lay between the germline ends. From germline, CDR1 is MNHEY and CDR2 SVGAGI. The CDR3 consists of 13 residues.

The chain combines TRBV7-8 with TRBJ2-3, with TRBD1 identical over 8 bases. Germline lookup yields CDR1 SGHVS and CDR2 FQNEAQ. CDR3 size: 16 residues. V was pared by 5 bases and J by 4 bases, with 11 bases of the junction left unmatched. CDR3 coding DNA: TGTGCCAGCAGCGCTGAGACAGGGGACACCGCAGATACGCAGTATTTT. As protein: CASSAETGDTADTQYF.

This clone was counted once. The V and J genes are TRBV29-1 and TRBJ2-1; 11 nucleotides match TRBD2. This CDR3 comprises 18 residues. Trimming took 7 bases from V and 7 from J; bases not matched to a gene: 21. Germline loops: CDR1 SQVTM, CDR2 ANQGSEA. The CDR3 spells CSAQRLAGGWKLVNEQFF. The CDR3 DNA sequence: TGCAGCGCCCAAAGGCTAGCGGGAGGTTGGAAATTGGTGAATGAGCAGTTCTTC.

The V and J genes are TRBV5-6 and TRBJ1-6; TRBD1 might be the D (5 bases). The V gene's germline CDR1 is SGHDT and CDR2 YYEEEE. Trimming removed 0 bases from V and 8 bases from J, with 9 bases in between. The CDR3 length is 14 residues. CDR3 loop: CASSLVGGDSPLHF. The CDR3 coding sequence is TGTGCCAGCAGCTTGGTGGGGGGAGATTCACCCCTCCACTTT. Drawing the rest from reference TRBV5-6 and TRBJ1-6, the complete variable domain is DAGVTQSPTHLIKTRGQQVTLRCSPKSGHDTVSWYQQALGQGPQFIFQYYEEEERQRGNFPDRFSGHQFPNYSSELNVNALLLGDSALYLCASSLVGGDSPLHFGNGTRLTVT.

This clone was counted between two and nine times. The chain combines TRBV18 with TRBJ2-3; a weak D match, TRBD2 (5 bases). The CDR3 loop spans 13 amino acids. The germline V and J ends were trimmed by 0 bases and 4 bases, with 5 bases remaining between them. CDR1 and CDR2 from the germline V gene are KGHSH and LQKENI. The CDR3 region has the DNA TGTGCCAGCTCACCACCGCGGGCAGATACGCAGTATTTT. Residues: CASSPPRADTQYF.

This chain connects TRBV2 to TRBJ1-1; TRBD1 agrees at 8 bases. Germline lookup yields CDR1 SNHLY and CDR2 FYNNEI. The V gene end was trimmed by 5 bases and the J gene end by 2 bases; junction bases not matched to a gene: 4. CDR3 length equals 14 residues. Written as DNA, the CDR3 is TGTGCCAGCAGTAAGACAGGGGATAACACTGAAGCTTTCTTT. The encoded protein is CASSKTGDNTEAFF.

The sample holds one count of this clone. V and J are TRBV5-1 and TRBJ2-1; D is possibly TRBD1 (7 bases). V lost 3 bases and J 0 bases, leaving 25 bases between the germline ends. Germline values: CDR1 SGHRS, CDR2 YFSETQ. CDR3 size: 20 residues. The CDR3 here is CASSSATRGKDGSSYNEQFF. The DNA of the CDR3 is TGCGCCAGCAGCTCGGCGACCAGGGGGAAGGACGGGAGCTCCTACAATGAGCAGTTCTTC. The full variable domain, in which reference TRBV5-1 and TRBJ2-1 provide the parts outside the CDR3, is KAGVTQTPRYLIKTRGQQVTLSCSPISGHRSVSWYQQTPGQGLQFLFEYFSETQRNKGNFPGRFSGRQFSNSRSEMNVSTLELGDSALYLCASSSATRGKDGSSYNEQFFGPGTRLTVL.

J is TRBJ1-2 and V is TRBV6-1; possibly TRBD1 for D (6 bases). The V end lost 3 bases, the J end lost 8 bases, and 13 bases lay between the germline ends. Germline V gives CDR1 MNHNS, CDR2 SASEGT. The CDR3 has 13 amino acids. Written as DNA, the CDR3 is TGTGCCAGCAGTGACCCTACAGGGCGCGGCTACACCTTC. This gives the protein CASSDPTGRGYTF.

CDR3 protein: CSVVTGMAEQFF. CDR3 nucleotides: TGCAGCGTTGTAACAGGGATGGCTGAGCAGTTCTTC. V gene TRBV29-1 combines with J gene TRBJ2-1; a weak D match, TRBD1 (6 bases). The CDR3 loop spans 12 amino acids. Germline loops: CDR1 SQVTM, CDR2 ANQGSEA. Deletions cut 4 bases from V and 9 bases from J, with 13 bases between.

There are a few counts of this clone. CDR3 in DNA: TGCGCCAGCAGCTTGGGTTGGGACAGGGGTCCTGTTACCTTC. This gives the protein CASSLGWDRGPVTF. The chain couples TRBV5-1 to TRBJ1-2, with TRBD1 matching over 10 bases. The CDR3 extends over 14 amino acids. Trimming took 0 bases from V and 14 from J; bases not matched to a gene: 10. CDR1 SGHRS and CDR2 YFSETQ come from the germline V gene. Filled out from reference TRBV5-1 and TRBJ1-2, the complete variable domain reads KAGVTQTPRYLIKTRGQQVTLSCSPISGHRSVSWYQQTPGQGLQFLFEYFSETQRNKGNFPGRFSGRQFSNSRSEMNVSTLELGDSALYLCASSLGWDRGPVTFGSGTRLTVV.

This chain uses TRBV27 with TRBJ2-5; the D is unclear. There are 11 residues in the CDR3. Trimming took off 4 bases at V and 2 bases at J, with 2 bases between the two ends. CDR1 MNHEY and CDR2 SMNVEV come from the germline V gene (reference sequence). CDR3 residues: CASSSQETQYF. Here the CDR3 DNA reads TGTGCCAGCAGTTCTCAAGAGACCCAGTACTTC.

This chain connects TRBV9 to TRBJ1-1; D gene uncertain. Germline loops: CDR1 SGDLS, CDR2 YYNGEE. The CDR3 has 13 residues. The ends were cut back, 0 bases at V and 1 base at J, with 4 bases in the middle. Here the CDR3 DNA reads TGTGCCAGCAGCGTAGCGGGGAACACTGAAGCTTTCTTT. It specifies CASSVAGNTEAFF.

The rearrangement joins TRBV6-5 to TRBJ2-5, with 11 bases fitting TRBD2. The DNA matches TRBJ2-7 better at its end, which makes the J call doubtful. Germline CDR1 and CDR2: MNHEY and SVGAGI. The CDR3 has 15 residues. CDR3 sequence: CASSPTSGAYYEQYF. The CDR3 DNA sequence: TGTGCCAGCAGTCCGACTAGCGGGGCCTACTACGAGCAGTACTTC.

The V and J genes are TRBV18 and TRBJ1-5; TRBD1 matches 7 bases. This CDR3 region has 15 residues. After removal of 0 bases from V and 5 bases from J, the junction contained 4 bases not matched to a gene. Germline CDR1 and CDR2: KGHSH and LQKENI. As DNA, the CDR3 is TGTGCCAGCTCACCACCGGGACAGTTGGATCAGCCCCAGCATTTT. It codes for CASSPPGQLDQPQHF. Complete variable domain (other parts from reference TRBV18 and TRBJ1-5): NAGVMQNPRHLVRRRGQEARLRCSPMKGHSHVYWYRQLPEEGLKFMVYLQKENIIDESGMPKERFSAEFPKEGPSILRIQQVVRGDSAAYFCASSPPGQLDQPQHFGDGTRLSIL.

Concerning this clone itself: Additional DNA sequences in this sample encode the identical CDR3. The V and J genes are TRBV30 and TRBJ1-1, with D possibly being TRBD1 (5 bases). The CDR3 is 14 amino acids. The ends were cut back, 4 bases at V and 0 bases at J, with 12 bases in the middle. Germline values: CDR1 GTSNPN, CDR2 SVGIG (reference sequence). The chain's CDR3 is CAWTDRHLNTEAFF. As DNA, the CDR3 is TGTGCCTGGACAGACAGACACCTGAACACTGAAGCTTTCTTT.

The rearrangement joins TRBV5-5 to TRBJ1-2; TRBD1 might be the D (6 bases). Germline lookup yields CDR1 SGHKS and CDR2 YYEKEE (reference sequence). V was clipped by 2 bases and J by 6 bases, with 17 bases between them. CDR3 length equals 15 residues. The CDR3 region is CASSFSAGAGDGYTF. The CDR3, as DNA: TGTGCCAGCAGCTTCTCGGCAGGGGCTGGGGATGGCTACACCTTC.

CDR3 amino acids: CASSFEETQYF. CDR3 nucleotide sequence: TGCGCCAGCAGCTTTGAGGAGACCCAGTACTTC. The V call is TRBV5-1, the J call TRBJ2-5, with D unresolved. Per the germline V gene, CDR1 is SGHRS and CDR2 is YFSETQ. The length of the CDR3 is 11 residues. The V and J ends lost 2 bases and 5 bases respectively, with 4 bases between them.

This clone appeared once. V gene TRBV19 combines with J gene TRBJ1-2; TRBD1 aligns across 9 bases. This CDR3 comprises 16 residues. Germline CDR1 and CDR2: LNHDA and SQIVND (reference sequence). Trimming took 5 bases from V and 6 from J; bases not matched to a gene: 13. The DNA of the CDR3 is TGTGCCAGTAGTCCATCCGGGACAGGGTGGGGAAATGGCTACACCTTC. As protein: CASSPSGTGWGNGYTF.

The rearrangement links TRBV6-1 to TRBJ2-7, with 12 bases identical to TRBD2. The CDR3 totals 18 residues. Per germline, CDR1 MNHNS and CDR2 SASEGT. The ends lost 3 bases at V and 1 base at J; junction bases unmatched: 10. CDR3 loop: CASSDWVTSGRVSYEQYF. The CDR3 bases are TGTGCCAGCAGTGATTGGGTGACTAGCGGGAGAGTATCCTACGAGCAGTACTTC.

This clone was seen a single time. J is TRBJ2-1 and V is TRBV27; perhaps TRBD1 as D (6 bases). Germline V gives CDR1 MNHEY, CDR2 SMNVEV (reference sequence). This CDR3 has 15 residues. The ends were cut back, 2 bases at V and 10 bases at J, with 18 bases in the middle. This CDR3 reads CASSLVGAVSLEQFF. The CDR3 DNA follows: TGTGCCAGCAGTTTAGTGGGGGCGGTTTCTTTGGAGCAGTTCTTC.

As DNA, the CDR3 is TGTGCCAGCAGAGGAACCGCGGGAGGCGAAGATACGCAGTATTTT. Translating gives CASRGTAGGEDTQYF. The chain employs TRBV28 and TRBJ2-3, with 8 bases fitting TRBD2. The V and J ends lost 6 bases and 5 bases, in that order; junction bases with no gene match: 10. The germline gives CDR1 MDHEN, CDR2 SYDVKM. The CDR3 has 15 amino acids.

This chain connects TRBV13 to TRBJ2-1; D possibly corresponds to TRBD2 (6 bases). Germline V gene sequence: CDR1 PRHDT, CDR2 FYEKMQ (reference sequence). There are 14 residues in the CDR3. Trimming took 5 bases from V and 9 from J, leaving 17 bases between them. The CDR3 DNA follows: TGTGCCAGCAGCCCCAAGCGGGTGGGGAGTGAGCAGTTCTTC. Translating it yields CASSPKRVGSEQFF.

V and J are TRBV7-8 and TRBJ2-3, with a possible D match to TRBD2 (5 bases). Germline V gene lookup returns CDR1 SGHVS and CDR2 FQNEAQ. The CDR3 is made up of 13 amino acids. V was shortened by 1 base and J by 4 bases, with 6 bases between the two germline ends. CDR3 sequence reads: CASSLGRPDTQYF. The CDR3 DNA is TGTGCCAGCAGCTTAGGGAGGCCAGATACGCAGTATTTT.

Comments on this clone: This CDR3 is also generated by other DNA sequences in the sample. J is TRBJ1-2 and V is TRBV9; D is perhaps TRBD1 (5 bases). The V gene's germline CDR1 is SGDLS and CDR2 YYNGEE. Trimming stripped 5 bases from V and 11 bases from J, with 10 bases between. This CDR3 has 10 residues. The CDR3, as DNA: TGTGCCAGCAGTGGCCGGGGGTACACCTTC. Its protein is CASSGRGYTF.

This sequence joins TRBV29-1 and TRBJ1-2, with TRBD1 matching over 7 bases. Germline CDR1 reads SQVTM; CDR2 reads ANQGSEA. V was clipped by 3 bases and J by 8 bases; unmatched bases: 18. The CDR3 is made up of 16 amino acids. CDR3: CSVEVRSRGARYGYTF. The CDR3 DNA sequence: TGCAGCGTTGAGGTGCGGAGCAGGGGGGCTCGTTACGGCTACACCTTC. Full variable domain (outside the CDR3, taken from reference TRBV29-1 and TRBJ1-2): SAVISQKPSRDICQRGTSLTIQCQVDSQVTMMFWYRQQPGQSLTLIATANQGSEATYESGFVIDKFPISRPNLTFSTLTVSNMSPEDSSIYLCSVEVRSRGARYGYTFGSGTRLTVV.

The chain recombines TRBV14 with TRBJ2-5; TRBD2 matches at 7 bases. The trim removed 1 base at V and 5 bases at J, leaving 10 bases unmatched. This CDR3 comprises 16 residues. Germline V gives CDR1 SGHDN, CDR2 FVKESK. The CDR3 reads CASSQGLSLRGETQYF. In DNA, the CDR3 is TGTGCCAGCAGCCAAGGGTTGTCTTTGCGGGGGGAGACCCAGTACTTC.

The chain is built from TRBV9 and TRBJ2-1, with D maybe TRBD1 (6 bases). This CDR3 has 16 residues. V was pared by 1 base and J by 8 bases, with 19 bases between. Germline V gene sequence: CDR1 SGDLS, CDR2 YYNGEE. In nucleotides, the CDR3 is TGTGCCAGCAGCGTATCTGGACAGCAGGCCGTCGATGAGCAGTTCTTC. It specifies CASSVSGQQAVDEQFF.